The next 20 T cell receptor beta chains were all read from a single sample in a study of T cell responses to AZD1222 COVID-19 vaccine. Using immunoSEQ multiplex PCR, the repertoire was profiled, and TCRdb retains in-frame clones only, with some absent. The sample yields about 160,000 clones, 90% to 95% seen once. This sample comprised peripheral blood, obtained on day 0 of AZD1222 vaccination. The receptors were gathered from an adult in good health.

The rearrangement uses TRBV5-1 and TRBJ2-7; TRBD1 agrees at 7 bases. Germline V CDR1 and CDR2: SGHRS, YFSETQ. V shed 4 bases, J shed 0 bases, and the junction held 7 bases outside the gene matches. The CDR3 loop spans 15 amino acids. The CDR3 sequence is CASSLGQTSSYEQYF. The CDR3 DNA sequence: TGCGCCAGCAGCCTGGGACAGACGTCCTCCTACGAGCAGTACTTC.

The chain uses TRBV4-2 and TRBJ2-1; D may be TRBD2 (5 bases). This CDR3 is built from 16 residues. Germline V gene sequence: CDR1 LGHNA, CDR2 YNFKEQ. The V end was cut by 6 bases, the J end by 3 bases, with 18 bases between. As DNA, the CDR3 is TGTGCCAGCAGTTCTAGCAGCGGCGGTCTCTACAATGAGCAGTTCTTC. This translates into CASSSSSGGLYNEQFF.

This chain uses TRBV19 with TRBJ1-1, with unresolved D. Germline CDR1 LNHDA, CDR2 SQIVND (reference sequence). The V gene lost 3 bases and the J gene lost 2 bases, with 10 bases spanning the gap. This CDR3 spans 14 amino acids. The CDR3 protein is CASSIIQQNTEAFF. The CDR3 DNA follows: TGTGCCAGTAGTATTATACAGCAAAACACTGAAGCTTTCTTT.

This clone was picked up a small number of times. The rearrangement joins TRBV19 to TRBJ2-5, with TRBD1 as a possible D gene (6 bases). Germline CDR1 LNHDA, CDR2 SQIVND (reference sequence). V was cut by 4 bases and J by 2 bases, with 8 bases left in between. CDR3 size: 13 residues. The CDR3 bases are TGTGCCAGTAGTACCAGGGGACAAGAGACCCAGTACTTC. This codes for CASSTRGQETQYF. Full variable domain (rest looked up from reference TRBV19 and TRBJ2-5): DGGITQSPKYLFRKEGQNVTLSCEQNLNHDAMYWYRQDPGQGLRLIYYSQIVNDFQKGDIAEGYSVSREKKESFPLTVTSAQKNPTAFYLCASSTRGQETQYFGPGTRLLVL.

The genes are TRBV28 and TRBJ1-3, with TRBD1 as a possible D gene (5 bases). Germline lookup yields CDR1 MDHEN and CDR2 SYDVKM. The CDR3 contains 15 residues. Trimming removed 6 bases at V and 4 bases at J, with 16 bases between. The CDR3 loop reads CASRKMGGRGNTIYF. The CDR3 DNA is TGTGCCAGCAGGAAGATGGGGGGAAGAGGAAACACCATATATTTT.

The chain links TRBV11-3 to TRBJ1-1; TRBD1 might be the D (5 bases). Trimming stripped 3 bases from V and 1 base from J, with 12 bases between. Germline CDR1 SGHNT, CDR2 YENEEA. The CDR3 is 15 amino acids. CDR3 nucleotide sequence: TGTGCCAGCAGCTTCGGGGGGTCCAAGAACACTGAAGCTTTCTTT. Residues: CASSFGGSKNTEAFF. Looking up the rest from reference TRBV11-3 and TRBJ1-1 gives the full variable domain: EAGVVQSPRYKIIEKKQPVAFWCNPISGHNTLYWYLQNLGQGPELLIRYENEEAVDDSQLPKDRFSAERLKGVDSTLKIQPAELGDSAVYLCASSFGGSKNTEAFFGQGTRLTVV.

The chain employs TRBV15 and TRBJ2-5, with D uncertain. This CDR3 is 15 amino acids long. Between the trimmed V and J ends, which lost 0 bases and 5 bases, there was a span of 13 bases. Germline CDR1 reads LNHNV; CDR2 reads YYDKDF (reference sequence). In DNA, the CDR3 is TGTGCCACCAGCAGAGATCGCAATACTGGGGAGACCCAGTACTTC. Translated, it gives CATSRDRNTGETQYF.

This clone occurred a few times. The chain has TRBV9 and TRBJ2-3, with D maybe TRBD2 (6 bases). The germline CDR1 and CDR2 sequences are SGDLS and YYNGEE. CDR3 length: 16 amino acids. V shed 0 bases and J shed 0 bases, with 11 bases lying between them. CDR3 sequence: CASSVGSSGSTDTQYF. The DNA for the CDR3 is TGTGCCAGCAGCGTAGGGTCAAGCGGGAGCACAGATACGCAGTATTTT.

This chain joins TRBV28 and TRBJ1-6, with 9 bases lining up with TRBD1. The germline V gene has CDR1 MDHEN and CDR2 SYDVKM. The CDR3 is made up of 15 amino acids. Trimming at V came to 5 bases and at J to 9 bases, leaving 8 bases not matched to a gene. The CDR3 bases are TGTGCCAGCAGTGAGAGGACAGGGGAGGGTTCACCCCTCCACTTT. Protein sequence: CASSERTGEGSPLHF.

J is TRBJ1-6 and V is TRBV18; D might be TRBD1 (5 bases). The length of the CDR3 is 14 residues. Trimming cost V 3 bases and J 7 bases, with 10 bases left between them. The germline CDR1 and CDR2 sequences are KGHSH and LQKENI. The CDR3 sequence: CASSPGVINSPLHF. The CDR3 coding sequence is TGTGCCAGCTCACCGGGGGTAATCAATTCACCCCTCCACTTT.

Points on this clone: The same CDR3 also results from other DNA sequences found in this sample. The gene calls are TRBV27 and TRBJ1-1, with no clear D. CDR3 size: 13 residues. Trimming pared 5 bases from V and 3 bases from J, leaving 10 bases between. Germline CDR1 reads MNHEY; CDR2 reads SMNVEV (reference sequence). CDR3 sequence reads: CASSHTWDTEAFF. CDR3 sequence (DNA): TGTGCCAGCAGTCACACGTGGGACACTGAAGCTTTCTTT.

This chain joins TRBV6-2 or TRBV6-3 and TRBJ1-4, with 7 nucleotides matching TRBD1. Germline values: CDR1 MNHEY, CDR2 SVGEGT. The CDR3 spans 14 residues. The V segment lost 5 bases and the J segment 6 bases; nucleotides outside the gene matches: 6. The CDR3 DNA reads TGTGCCAGCAGTGATGGGACAGTCCATGAAAAACTGTTTTTT. It is translated as CASSDGTVHEKLFF.

The chain recombines TRBV6-2 or TRBV6-3 with TRBJ2-6; 7 positions agree with TRBD1. Germline V gene lookup returns CDR1 MNHEY and CDR2 SVGEGT. V lost 3 bases and J lost 4; bases outside the gene matches: 6. The CDR3 is 16 residues long. CDR3 residues: CASSYDRVLGANVLTF. The DNA of the CDR3 is TGTGCCAGCAGTTATGACAGGGTTCTAGGGGCCAACGTCCTGACTTTC.

V and J are TRBV9 and TRBJ1-6; D is unresolved. Looked up from germline, CDR1 is SGDLS and CDR2 is YYNGEE. The CDR3 is 14 residues long. The V end was cut by 0 bases, the J end by 5 bases, with 6 bases between. CDR3 sequence (DNA): TGTGCCAGCAGCGTAGGAGAAAATAATTCACCCCTCCACTTT. It encodes CASSVGENNSPLHF.

The gene calls are TRBV19 and TRBJ1-1; D uncertain. V gave up 7 bases and J gave up 0 bases, with 9 bases separating them. CDR1 and CDR2 from the germline V gene are LNHDA and SQIVND (reference sequence). This CDR3 region has 13 residues. CDR3 in amino acids: CASTGRLNTEAFF. In DNA, the CDR3 is TGTGCCAGTACGGGCCGCCTGAACACTGAAGCTTTCTTT.

V is TRBV2 and J is TRBJ1-5; D remains ambiguous. The V gene lost 1 base and the J gene lost 3 bases, with 4 bases spanning the gap. Germline V gene sequence: CDR1 SNHLY, CDR2 FYNNEI. This CDR3 spans 13 amino acids. This CDR3 reads CASSEGTNQPQHF. In DNA, the CDR3 is TGTGCCAGCAGTGAAGGTACCAATCAGCCCCAGCATTTT.

The chain employs TRBV4-1 and TRBJ1-4; no firm D call. V lost 1 base to trimming and J lost 4 bases, with 10 bases between them. This CDR3 is 15 amino acids long. CDR1 and CDR2 from the germline V gene are MGHRA and YSYEKL. CDR3: CASSQVEGFNEKLFF. DNA for the CDR3: TGCGCCAGCAGCCAAGTGGAGGGTTTTAATGAAAAACTGTTTTTT.

The chain has TRBV5-4 and TRBJ2-5; D call uncertain. The CDR3 is 13 residues long. Germline V gene data show CDR1 as SGHNT and CDR2 as YYREEE (reference sequence). V was pared by 4 bases and J by 1 base, with 8 bases between. The CDR3 DNA reads as TGTGCCAGCAGCGGAGTAAGCCAAGAGACCCAGTACTTC. This gives the protein CASSGVSQETQYF.

The chain couples TRBV7-8 to TRBJ1-2; perhaps TRBD1 as D (5 bases). There are 15 residues in the CDR3. Germline assignment: CDR1 SGHVS and CDR2 FQNEAQ. V gave up 0 bases and J gave up 0 bases, with 8 bases separating them. CDR3: CASSLAGVANYGYTF. For the CDR3, the DNA is TGTGCCAGCAGCTTAGCAGGGGTGGCTAACTATGGCTACACCTTC. Filled out from reference TRBV7-8 and TRBJ1-2, the complete variable domain reads GAGVSQSPRYKVAKRGQDVALRCDPISGHVSLFWYQQALGQGPEFLTYFQNEAQLDKSGLPSDRFFAERPEGSVSTLKIQRTQQEDSAVYLCASSLAGVANYGYTFGSGTRLTVV.

This chain links TRBV6-6 with TRBJ1-5; 7 nucleotides match TRBD1. The CDR3 sequence is 14 residues long. Germline trimming cut 7 bases from V and 13 bases from J; bases unmatched to any gene: 16. CDR1 is MNHNY and CDR2 is SVGAGI in the germline V gene (reference sequence). The CDR3 spells CASNRDSPSNGQHF. The CDR3 DNA is TGTGCCAGCAACAGGGACAGCCCTTCCAATGGGCAGCATTTT.